The next 9 T cell receptor beta chains were all read from a single sample in a study of vaccination and CD4 T cells after COVID-19. The study sequenced cultured CD4+ T cell DNA using the Oncomine TCR Beta short-read assay. From the PCR reads, TCRdb called clonotypes with MiXCR, one entry per CDR3 protein. Among some 8,200 distinct CDR3 sequences, less than 80% were seen once, and the ten largest hold about 20%. Antigen specificity for these receptors is unknown. Documented treatment: approximately 10-day PBMC culture with coronavirus spike peptide pools or control peptides (ViraFEST assay). Sequencing was carried out using CD4+ T cells from blood, cultured in vitro. These receptors were collected from a human donor who had recovered from COVID-19.

The chain is built from TRBV28 and TRBJ1-2; D is perhaps TRBD1 (6 bases). In germline, CDR1 is MDHEN, CDR2 SYDVKM. V gave up 6 bases and J gave up 5 bases, with 25 bases separating them. CDR3 length: 17 residues. CDR3 in amino acids: CASRNSGTKGPVYGYTF. The CDR3 DNA follows: TGTGCCAGCAGAAATTCTGGGACAAAAGGCCCCGTATATGGCTACACCTTC.

The table lists this clonotype with a count of one. A junction boundary mismatches the germline segment, possibly from a read error. The CDR3 DNA sequence: TGTACCAGCAGTCGGAGGACAGGGGGAAACCTTAGCAATCAGCCCCAGCATTTT. This sequence encodes CTSSRRTGGNLSNQPQHF. This sequence joins TRBV6-1 and TRBJ1-5; 10 nucleotides agree with TRBD1. Germline lookup yields CDR1 MNHNS and CDR2 SASEGT. CDR3 length: 18 residues.

This rearrangement joins TRBV12-3 or TRBV12-4 to TRBJ2-1, with 8 bases identical to TRBD1. V lost 5 bases, J lost 9 bases, and 9 bases stayed unmatched. This CDR3 spans 14 amino acids. The CDR3 loop is CASSRQGSLTEQFF. The CDR3 region has the DNA TGTGCCAGCAGTCGACAGGGGTCCCTCACTGAGCAGTTCTTC.

This clonotype is categorized as medium-sized (0.01 to 0.1%). The genes are TRBV6-5 and TRBJ1-6; tentative D call: TRBD1 (5 bases). Per the germline V gene, CDR1 is MNHEY and CDR2 is SVGAGI. The CDR3 length is 15 residues. V was clipped by 0 bases and J by 8 bases, with 11 bases between them. DNA of the CDR3: TGTGCCAGCAGTTACTCCGGGACGTCTTATTCACCCCTCCACTTT. Translating gives CASSYSGTSYSPLHF.

The chain employs TRBV7-6 and TRBJ2-5; weak D call: TRBD2 (6 bases). CDR1 is SGHVS and CDR2 is FNYEAQ in the germline V gene. This CDR3 is 12 amino acids long. Trimming took off 7 bases at V and 1 base at J, with 7 bases between the two ends. CDR3 bases: TGTGCCAGCATGCGGGGCCAAGAGACCCAGTACTTC. Protein product: CASMRGQETQYF.

The gene calls are TRBV6-2 or TRBV6-3 and TRBJ2-3; 8 nucleotides align to TRBD2. The J segment lost 0 bases and the V segment lost 6 bases, leaving 8 bases of the junction unmatched. Looked up from germline, CDR1 is MNHEY and CDR2 is SVGEGT. This CDR3 has 16 amino acids. The CDR3 here is CASRPYSGTSTDTQYF. The CDR3 region has the DNA TGTGCCAGCAGACCCTATAGCGGGACTAGCACAGATACGCAGTATTTT.

This clonotype is medium-sized within its sample. The chain combines TRBV19 with TRBJ2-7; 13 bases map to TRBD2. The V gene end was trimmed by 4 bases and the J gene end by 0 bases; junction bases not matched to a gene: 0. The CDR3 sequence is 15 residues long. Germline V gene sequence: CDR1 LNHDA, CDR2 SQIVND (reference sequence). CDR3: CASSRTSGSSYEQYF. The CDR3 nucleotides are TGTGCCAGTAGTAGGACTAGCGGGAGCTCCTACGAGCAGTACTTC.

This rearrangement joins TRBV19 to TRBJ2-7; D is ambiguous. This CDR3 is 13 amino acids long. The ends were cut back, 5 bases at V and 0 bases at J, with 8 bases in the middle. CDR1 LNHDA and CDR2 SQIVND come from the germline V gene (reference sequence). The CDR3: CASSPDRSYEQYF. The DNA of the CDR3 is TGTGCCAGTAGTCCCGACCGCTCCTACGAGCAGTACTTC.

The chain carries TRBV6-1 and TRBJ1-2, with D possibly being TRBD1 (5 bases). CDR3 length: 16 residues. Germline V gene lookup returns CDR1 MNHNS and CDR2 SASEGT. V was cut by 5 bases and J by 5 bases, with 21 bases left in between. CDR3 in amino acids: CASSPAYRGKGYGYTF. The CDR3 nucleotides are TGTGCCAGCAGTCCTGCCTACCGGGGCAAGGGGTATGGCTACACCTTC.